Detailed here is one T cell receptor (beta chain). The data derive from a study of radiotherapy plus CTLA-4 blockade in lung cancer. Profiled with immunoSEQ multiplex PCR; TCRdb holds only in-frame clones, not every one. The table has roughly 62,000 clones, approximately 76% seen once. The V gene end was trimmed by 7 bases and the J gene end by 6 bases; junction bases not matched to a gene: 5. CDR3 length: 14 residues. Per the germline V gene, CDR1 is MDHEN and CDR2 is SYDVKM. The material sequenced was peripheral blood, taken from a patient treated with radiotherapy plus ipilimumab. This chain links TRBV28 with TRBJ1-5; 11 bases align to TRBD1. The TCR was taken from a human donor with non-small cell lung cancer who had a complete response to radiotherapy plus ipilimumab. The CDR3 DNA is TGTGCCAGCAAAGGACAGGGGGCTGGTCAGCCCCAGCATTTT. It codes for CASKGQGAGQPQHF.